This TCR beta chain is from a study of response to subunit inactivated influenza vaccine (dated by TCRdb to the late 2010s). At the level of the whole study: Deep quantitative profiling of the T cell receptor repertoire was used in the study to follow responses to a trivalent subunit inactivated influenza vaccine.

From the germline V gene, CDR1 is LGHNA and CDR2 is YSLEER. The CDR3 contains 15 residues, cysteine and phenylalanine counted. The DNA shown is the 45-base CDR3, in frame from base 1. V and J lose 0 bases and 4 bases, and a span of 10 bases separates them. Library prep was done by RT-PCR. Sequenced using an Illumina HiSeq 2500. The public reads were reprocessed in TCRdb via fastp at Q25 and MiXCR, keeping in-frame beta chains. Each entry is one CDR3 protein sequence, shown with its most common DNA and genes. The sample data list hundreds of thousands of distinct CDR3 sequences, and about 15% of these were observed just once. Around 7% of the sample goes to the ten largest clones. What the work shows at the level of the full study, not this receptor alone: The authors suggested that each seasonal influenza vaccination may recruit only a limited number of new T cells.

As concerns this clonotype: Its antigen is not yet known. No quality values exist for individual bases; no much larger clone is one base distant.

Sequences were derived from PBMCs from blood, sampled around two weeks before vaccination. The rearranged chain carries TRBV4-3 and TRBJ1-5, with the identity of the D gene unclear. This sequence was found in a man aged 50-59 years who received an inactivated influenza vaccine. Donor details come from another sample of the same person, matched by shared clones. The sequenced DNA: TGCGCCAGCAGCCAAGATCCGTCGGGGAATCAGCCCCAGCATTTT. This gives the protein CASSQDPSGNQPQHF.